This record concerns one TCR beta chain sequence. Its specificity is not known. The V end was cut by 6 bases, the J end by 4 bases, with 18 bases between. Germline V CDR1 and CDR2: MNHNS, SASEGT. The CDR3 extends over 15 amino acids. These data are taken from a study of regulatory T cells in long-lasting Graves disease. Study as a whole: For a period under 3 months, newly diagnosed Graves' patients had taken antithyroid drugs. Notes on the study in general: Persistent patients had more shared public clonotypes (about 2,700) than new patients (966). Owing to a sample size that was small, accuracy may have been reduced.

Described time point: newly diagnosed GD, antithyroid drugs for less than 3 months. Researchers made the TCR library from RNA that was extracted from PBMCs. CDR3-region Arm-PCR and iRepertoire HTBI primers produced the TCR beta libraries. From the multiplex PCR reads, TCRdb called clonotypes with MiXCR, one entry per CDR3 protein. Of about 610,000 distinct CDR3 sequences detected, 15% to 20% appear once; the ten largest clones hold 12%. This sample was shared with a second study, whose subject was T cells in Graves' hyperthyroidism and ophthalmopathy.

The V call is TRBV6-1, the J call TRBJ1-2; no reliable D call. This TCR derives from a young man with Graves disease. Specimen: peripheral blood mononuclear cells (PBMCs), collected at new diagnosis, from a patient treated with antithyroid drugs. Here the CDR3 reads CASSPAGRATYGYTF. DNA for the CDR3: TGTGCCAGCAGCCCTGCCGGACGGGCCACCTATGGCTACACCTTC.